Listed below are T cell receptor beta chains from one sample, sequenced in a study of blood T cell repertoires in COVID-19. Sequencing was performed with immunoSEQ multiplex PCR; in TCRdb, only in-frame clones are kept and a portion is missing. This table has around 140,000 clones, roughly 79% appearing once. Sequencing input: peripheral blood. The receptor set was obtained from a woman aged 55-69 years with acute or convalescent COVID-19. The CDR3 runs from the conserved cysteine through the conserved F or W.

TRBV30,TRBJ2-6,CAWSAARYNVLTF
TRBV4-1,TRBJ2-5,CASSHPGLGSETQYF
TRBV3-1/TRBV3-2,TRBJ1-1,CASSQGASLNTEAFF
TRBV6-5,TRBJ2-7,CASSSTPGSEQYF
TRBV15,TRBJ2-1,CATSSHRTGNEQFF
TRBV12-3/TRBV12-4,TRBJ2-7,CASSLTTFEQYF
TRBV7-9,TRBJ1-6,CASSLRQGSSPLHF
TRBV7-9,TRBJ2-1,CASSLARGKFF
TRBV28,TRBJ1-4,CASRWTGGSEKLFF
TRBV2,TRBJ2-3,CASSEHGTDDF
TRBV5-6,TRBJ1-2,CASSLDSLYGYTF
TRBV2,TRBJ2-1,CASSEVWTSIYNEQFF
TRBV12-3/TRBV12-4,TRBJ1-5,CASSLQNNQPQHF
TRBV28,TRBJ1-2,CASSLLGVNIRGYGYTF
TRBV28,TRBJ2-4,CASSRREGKNIQYF
TRBV6-5,TRBJ2-3,CASSYAGTDTQYF
TRBV28,TRBJ2-3,CASSPDSPTPGYF
TRBV25-1,TRBJ2-7,CASSESPREQYF
TRBV7-8,TRBJ2-2,CASSLVASVYKSLTGELFF
TRBV18,TRBJ2-7,CASSPRGGLSYEQYF
TRBV13,TRBJ2-7,CATKEGGNEQYF